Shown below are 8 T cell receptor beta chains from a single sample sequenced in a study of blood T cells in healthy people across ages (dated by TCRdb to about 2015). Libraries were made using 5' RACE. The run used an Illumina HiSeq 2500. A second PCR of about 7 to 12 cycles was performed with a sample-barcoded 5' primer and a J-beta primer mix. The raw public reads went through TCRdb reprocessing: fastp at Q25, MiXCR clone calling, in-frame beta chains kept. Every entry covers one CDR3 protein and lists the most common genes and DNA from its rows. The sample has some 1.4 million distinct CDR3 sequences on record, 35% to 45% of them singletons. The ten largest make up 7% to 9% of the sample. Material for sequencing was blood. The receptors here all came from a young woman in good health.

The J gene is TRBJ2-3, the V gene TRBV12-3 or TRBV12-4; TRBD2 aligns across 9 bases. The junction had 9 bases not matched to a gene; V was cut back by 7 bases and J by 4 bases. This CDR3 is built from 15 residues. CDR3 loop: CASTQAGGIADTQYF. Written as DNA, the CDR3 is TGTGCCAGCACTCAAGCGGGGGGTATTGCAGATACGCAGTATTTT.

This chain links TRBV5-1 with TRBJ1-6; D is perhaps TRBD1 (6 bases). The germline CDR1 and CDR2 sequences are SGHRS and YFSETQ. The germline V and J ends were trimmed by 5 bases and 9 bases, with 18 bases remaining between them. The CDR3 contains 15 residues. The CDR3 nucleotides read TGCGCCAGCAGGTCGTCCGGGACACGGGGTTCACCCCTCCACTTT. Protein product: CASRSSGTRGSPLHF.

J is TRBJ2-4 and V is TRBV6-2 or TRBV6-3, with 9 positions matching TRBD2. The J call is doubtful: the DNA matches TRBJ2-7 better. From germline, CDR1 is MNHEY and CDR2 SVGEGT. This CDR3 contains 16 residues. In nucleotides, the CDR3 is TGTGCCAGCAGTTACGCTTGGCCGGGACTAGCAAACGAGCAGTACTTC. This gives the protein CASSYAWPGLANEQYF.

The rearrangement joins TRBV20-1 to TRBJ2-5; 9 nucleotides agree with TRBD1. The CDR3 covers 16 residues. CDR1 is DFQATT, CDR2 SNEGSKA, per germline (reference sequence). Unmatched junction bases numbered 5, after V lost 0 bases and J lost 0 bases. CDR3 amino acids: CSARDPGQGNQETQYF. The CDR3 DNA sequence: TGCAGTGCTAGAGATCCGGGACAGGGTAACCAAGAGACCCAGTACTTC.

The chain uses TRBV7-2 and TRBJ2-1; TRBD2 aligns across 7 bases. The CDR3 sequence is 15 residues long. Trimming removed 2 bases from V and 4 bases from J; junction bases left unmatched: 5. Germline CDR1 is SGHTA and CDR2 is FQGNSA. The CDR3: CASSLTGGKYNEQFF. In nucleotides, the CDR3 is TGTGCCAGCAGCTTAACGGGAGGAAAATACAATGAGCAGTTCTTC.

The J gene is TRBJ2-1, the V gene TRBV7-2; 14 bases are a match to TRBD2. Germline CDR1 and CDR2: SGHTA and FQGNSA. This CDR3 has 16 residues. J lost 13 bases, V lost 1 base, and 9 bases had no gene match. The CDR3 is CASSLDGTSGRETQFF. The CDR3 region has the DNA TGTGCCAGCAGCTTAGACGGGACTAGCGGGAGAGAGACCCAGTTCTTC.

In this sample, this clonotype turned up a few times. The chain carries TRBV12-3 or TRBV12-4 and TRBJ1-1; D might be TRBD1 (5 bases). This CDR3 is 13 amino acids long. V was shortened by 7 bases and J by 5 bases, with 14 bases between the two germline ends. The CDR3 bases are TGTGCCAGCATGTTTAGGGGTAGAACTGAAGCTTTCTTT. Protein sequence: CASMFRGRTEAFF.

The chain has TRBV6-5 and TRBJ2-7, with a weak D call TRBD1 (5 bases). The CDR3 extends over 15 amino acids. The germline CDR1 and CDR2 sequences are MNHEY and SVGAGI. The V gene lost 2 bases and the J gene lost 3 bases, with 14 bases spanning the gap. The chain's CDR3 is CASSYITSGNYEQYF. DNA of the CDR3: TGTGCCAGCAGTTACATCACCTCAGGGAACTACGAGCAGTACTTC.